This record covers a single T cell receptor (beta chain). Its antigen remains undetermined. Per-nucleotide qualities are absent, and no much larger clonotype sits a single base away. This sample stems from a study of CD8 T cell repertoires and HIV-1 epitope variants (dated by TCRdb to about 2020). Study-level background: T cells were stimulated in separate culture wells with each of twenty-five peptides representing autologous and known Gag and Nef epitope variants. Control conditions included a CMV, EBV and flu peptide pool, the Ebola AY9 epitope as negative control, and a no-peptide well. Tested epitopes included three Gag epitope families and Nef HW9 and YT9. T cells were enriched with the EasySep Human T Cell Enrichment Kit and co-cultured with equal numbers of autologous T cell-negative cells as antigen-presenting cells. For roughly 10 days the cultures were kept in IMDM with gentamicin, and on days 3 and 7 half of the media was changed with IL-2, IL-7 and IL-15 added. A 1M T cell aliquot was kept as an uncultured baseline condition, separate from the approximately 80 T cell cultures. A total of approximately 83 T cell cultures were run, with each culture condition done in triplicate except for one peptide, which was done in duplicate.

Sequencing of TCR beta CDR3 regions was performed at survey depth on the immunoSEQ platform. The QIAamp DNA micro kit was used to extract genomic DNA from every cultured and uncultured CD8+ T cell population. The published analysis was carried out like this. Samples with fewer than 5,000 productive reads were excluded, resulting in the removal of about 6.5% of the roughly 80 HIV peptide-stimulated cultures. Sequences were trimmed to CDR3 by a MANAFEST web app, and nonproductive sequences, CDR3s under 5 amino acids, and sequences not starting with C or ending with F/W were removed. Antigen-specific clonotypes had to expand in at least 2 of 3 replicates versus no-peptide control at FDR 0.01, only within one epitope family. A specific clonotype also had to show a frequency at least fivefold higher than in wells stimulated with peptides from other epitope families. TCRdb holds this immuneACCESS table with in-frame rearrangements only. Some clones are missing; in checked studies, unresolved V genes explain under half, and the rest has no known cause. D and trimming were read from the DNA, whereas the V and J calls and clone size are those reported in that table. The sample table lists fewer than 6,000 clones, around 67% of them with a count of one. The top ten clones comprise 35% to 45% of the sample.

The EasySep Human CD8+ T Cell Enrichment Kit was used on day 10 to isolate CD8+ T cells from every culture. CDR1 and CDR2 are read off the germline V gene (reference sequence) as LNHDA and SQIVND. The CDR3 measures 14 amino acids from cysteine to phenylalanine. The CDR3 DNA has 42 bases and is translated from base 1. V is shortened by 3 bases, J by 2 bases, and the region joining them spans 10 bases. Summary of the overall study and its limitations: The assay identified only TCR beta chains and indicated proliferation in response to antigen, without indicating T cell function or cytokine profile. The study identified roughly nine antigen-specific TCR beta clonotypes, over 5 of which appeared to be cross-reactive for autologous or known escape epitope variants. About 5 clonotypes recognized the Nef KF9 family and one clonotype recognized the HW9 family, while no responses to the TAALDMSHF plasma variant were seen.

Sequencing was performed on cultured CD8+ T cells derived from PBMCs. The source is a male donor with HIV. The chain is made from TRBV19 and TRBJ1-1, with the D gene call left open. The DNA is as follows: TGTGCCAGTAGTATCGGAGACACAAACACTGAAGCTTTCTTT. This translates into CASSIGDTNTEAFF.